Ten or more counts support the clone carrying this TCR beta chain. Its antigen is currently unknown. With a much larger clone just one base away, this may be a read error. The CDR3 has 13 residues. Trimming stripped 3 bases from V and 5 bases from J, with 11 bases between. The data belong to a study of breast tumors, draining lymph nodes, adjacent tissues. Study-wide points: Data only fit, rather than demonstrated, lymph node origin of most tumor T cells. Tumors had less TCR diversity than lymph nodes, more than nontumor tissue. Tumor and nontumor repertoires were significantly more similar in luminal-like than in basal-like breast cancer.

From the multiplex PCR reads, TCRdb called clonotypes with MiXCR, one entry per CDR3 protein. This sample carries about 22,000 distinct CDR3 sequences, roughly 60% of them seen once, and the ten largest clones take around an eighth. The source is a female donor with breast cancer. Some clones in this sample may be carry-over from other donors' samples. The specimen was breast tumor tissue. The V call is TRBV12-3 or TRBV12-4, the J call TRBJ2-7, with D hard to call. The CDR3 is CASSFVATHEQYF. DNA for the CDR3: TGTGCCAGCAGTTTCGTTGCGACACACGAGCAGTACTTC.